One T cell receptor beta chain is described in this entry. The germline gives CDR1 MDHEN, CDR2 SYDVKM. Trimming took off 1 base at V and 1 base at J, with 16 bases between the two ends. This CDR3 has 17 residues. As originally analysed: It was from reference gene primer amplification that nucleated cell counts were estimated. Data came from immunoSEQ multiplex PCR; TCRdb stores just in-frame clones and leaves some out. V and J calls and clone size are those listed in that table; D and trimming were worked out from the DNA. Of about 160,000 clones listed, over 80% are singletons. These data belong to a study of blood T cell repertoires in COVID-19. The wider study: Sites across the United States, Italy and Spain contributed samples from acute and convalescent COVID-19. PBMCs, B-cell-depleted T cells, or T cells were the source of the cDNA or gDNA that made up the material.

The V and J genes are TRBV28 and TRBJ1-1; D might be TRBD1 (5 bases). The receptor was isolated from an older woman who had recovered from COVID-19. Sequenced material: peripheral blood. The CDR3 sequence: CASSLFRRVDENTEAFF. DNA of the CDR3: TGTGCCAGCAGTTTATTTCGCAGGGTGGATGAGAACACTGAAGCTTTCTTT. The variable domain in full, completed from reference TRBV28 and TRBJ1-1, reads DVKVTQSSRYLVKRTGEKVFLECVQDMDHENMFWYRQDPGLGLRLIYFSYDVKMKEKGDIPEGYSVSREKKERFSLILESASTNQTSMYLCASSLFRRVDENTEAFFGQGTRLTVV.